This T cell receptor beta chain was found in a study of blood T cell repertoires in COVID-19. Across the study: T cells, B-cell-depleted T cells, or PBMCs supplied cDNA or gDNA.

V lost 8 bases, J lost 5 bases, and 17 bases lay in between. CDR3 size: 14 residues. Germline CDR1 MDHEN, CDR2 SYDVKM. Original methodology: Amplification of reference gene primers provided the estimated nucleated cell counts. Clones were sequenced by immunoSEQ multiplex PCR, and TCRdb holds only the in-frame ones, with some missing. V and J calls and clone size are given by that table; D and trimming were obtained from the DNA. The data contain roughly 200,000 clones, roughly 86% of them singletons. J is TRBJ2-3 and V is TRBV28, with a possible D match to TRBD2 (6 bases). The material sequenced was PBMCs or T cells enriched from blood (not recorded which). The clonotype originates from a woman younger than 45 who had recovered from COVID-19. This CDR3 reads CASGGNFFEDTQYF. The CDR3 bases are TGTGCCAGCGGGGGGAACTTTTTCGAAGATACGCAGTATTTT.